This TCR beta chain was profiled in a study of CD8 T cells in Susac syndrome. TEMRA cells were FACS-enriched, and CD8+ and CD4+ T cells were isolated negatively. Random hexamers were used to reverse transcribe the RNA input (about 0.5 to 1 ug). Amplification of TCR beta CDR3 used immunoSEQ multiplex PCR across 54 Vbeta and 13 Jbeta. TCRdb reprocessed the immunoSEQ multiplex PCR reads via MiXCR and lists one record per CDR3 protein. The sample consists of about 300,000 distinct CDR3 sequences, about 82% of them appearing once. This clonotype was sampled from a human donor with multiple sclerosis. The specimen sequenced was CD8+ T cells from PBMCs.

The CDR3 loop reads CASSSGPPLHF. CDR3 DNA sequence: TGTGCCAGCAGTTCGGGGCCACCCCTCCACTTT. The chain couples TRBV6-5 to TRBJ1-6, with D perhaps TRBD1 (5 bases). Trimming took 4 bases from V and 11 from J, leaving 6 bases between them. Germline CDR1 is MNHEY and CDR2 is SVGAGI. The length of the CDR3 is 11 residues.